This section outlines one TCR beta chain sequence together with its context. The repertoire was sequenced with immunoSEQ multiplex PCR; TCRdb's copy has only in-frame clones and lacks some. The sample consists of about 78,000 clones, roughly 92% of them appearing once. From germline, CDR1 is MRHNA and CDR2 SNTAGT. The CDR3 sequence is 15 residues long. Deletions cut 5 bases from V and 6 bases from J, with 19 bases between. These data are taken from a study of OX40 agonist ivuxolimab in advanced cancers. The V and J genes are TRBV6-4 and TRBJ1-2, with no clear D. The source material was CD4+ or CD8+ T cells sorted from blood, sampled in a trial of the OX40 agonist ivuxolimab. This receptor was identified in an adult with an advanced solid tumor such as melanoma, head and neck, liver or kidney cancer. The DNA of the CDR3 is TGTGCCAGCAGTTCCCGGAAGGGAGGGAGGGATGGCTACACCTTC. Residues: CASSSRKGGRDGYTF.